A single TCR beta chain is shown here with its context. Sequencing was performed with immunoSEQ multiplex PCR; in TCRdb, only in-frame clones are kept and a portion is missing. The data hold approximately 300,000 clones, with around 87% observed a single time. The data belong to a study of blood T cell repertoires in COVID-19. Study-level background: Samples of COVID-19 (acute and convalescent) were obtained from the United States, Italy and Spain. PBMCs, B-cell-depleted T cells, or T cells provided the cDNA or gDNA that made up the material.

CDR3 length: 18 residues. In germline, CDR1 is KGHSH, CDR2 LQKENI. The ends were cut back, 4 bases at V and 7 bases at J, with 25 bases in the middle. Sequencing was performed on peripheral blood. The TCR sequence derives from a woman aged 45-65 years who had recovered from COVID-19. V is TRBV18 and J is TRBJ2-2, with D perhaps matching TRBD2 (6 bases). CDR3 protein: CASSRQITGTPNGGELFF. CDR3 DNA: TGTGCCAGCTCACGGCAAATTACCGGGACTCCCAACGGCGGGGAGCTGTTTTTT.